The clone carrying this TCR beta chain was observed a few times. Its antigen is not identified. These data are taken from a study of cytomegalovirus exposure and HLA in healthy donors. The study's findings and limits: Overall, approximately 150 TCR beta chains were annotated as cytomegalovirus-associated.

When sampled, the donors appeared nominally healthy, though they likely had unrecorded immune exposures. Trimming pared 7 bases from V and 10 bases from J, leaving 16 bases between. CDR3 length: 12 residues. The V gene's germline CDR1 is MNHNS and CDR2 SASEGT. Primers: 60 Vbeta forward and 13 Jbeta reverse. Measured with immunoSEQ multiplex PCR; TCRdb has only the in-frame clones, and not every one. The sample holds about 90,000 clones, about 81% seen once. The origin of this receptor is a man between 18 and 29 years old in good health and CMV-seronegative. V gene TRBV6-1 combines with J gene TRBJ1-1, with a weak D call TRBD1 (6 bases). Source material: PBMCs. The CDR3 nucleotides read TGTGCCAGCACCAACGAGGGGGGGGCAGCTTTCTTT. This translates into CASTNEGGAAFF.